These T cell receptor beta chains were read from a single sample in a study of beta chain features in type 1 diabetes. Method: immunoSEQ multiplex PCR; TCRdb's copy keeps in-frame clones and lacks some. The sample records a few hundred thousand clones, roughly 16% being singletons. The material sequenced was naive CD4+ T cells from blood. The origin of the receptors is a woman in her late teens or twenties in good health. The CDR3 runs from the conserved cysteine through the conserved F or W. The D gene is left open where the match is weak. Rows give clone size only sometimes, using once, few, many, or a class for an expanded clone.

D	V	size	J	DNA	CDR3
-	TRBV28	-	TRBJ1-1	TGTGCCAGCAGTTCGAATACAGGGCCTGAAGCTTTCTTT	CASSSNTGPEAFF
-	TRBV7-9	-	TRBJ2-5	TGTGCCGTGGAGGACGGGTACCAAGAGACCCAGTACTTC	CAVEDGYQETQYF
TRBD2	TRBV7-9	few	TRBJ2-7	TGTGCCAGCAGCCCGGGGACTAGCGGGAACAACGAGCAGTACTTC	CASSPGTSGNNEQYF
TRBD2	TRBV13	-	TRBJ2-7	TGTGCCAGCAGCCCCGGGACTAGCGGATTCTACGAGCAGTACTTC	CASSPGTSGFYEQYF
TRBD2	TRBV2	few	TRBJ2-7	TGTGCCAGCAGTGACGGGACTAGCCGTGCCTACGAGCAGTACTTC	CASSDGTSRAYEQYF
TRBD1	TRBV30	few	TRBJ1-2	TGTGCCAGAACATTCCGGGGACAGGGAGGCTACACCTTC	CARTFRGQGGYTF
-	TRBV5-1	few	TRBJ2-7	TGCGCCAGCAGCTCCGTTCGGGGAATAACAGCAACCTACGAGCAGTACTTC	CASSSVRGITATYEQYF
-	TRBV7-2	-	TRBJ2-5	TGTGCCAGCGGTCCGGGGCAAGAGACCCAGTACTTC	CASGPGQETQYF
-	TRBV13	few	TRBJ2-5	TGTGCCAGCAGCGACTACTCTTACCAAGAGACCCAGTACTTC	CASSDYSYQETQYF
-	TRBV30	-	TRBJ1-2	TGTGCCTGGAGTGCAGGGGAAAACTATGGCTACACCTTC	CAWSAGENYGYTF
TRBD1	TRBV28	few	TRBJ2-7	TGTGCCAGCAGGACAGGGCTCACCTACGAGCAGTACTTC	CASRTGLTYEQYF
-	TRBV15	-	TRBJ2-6	TGTGCCACCAGCAGAGCGTATCAGGGCCTGAGAGGGGCCAACGTCCTGACTTTC	CATSRAYQGLRGANVLTF
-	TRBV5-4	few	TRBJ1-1	TGTGCCAGCAGCCCCCGACCGGCAGGCCTCCTTGAAGCTTTCTTT	CASSPRPAGLLEAFF
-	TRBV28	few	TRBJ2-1	TGTGCCAGCAGTTTAGCCGGGACTGTGAGAAATGAGCAGTTCTTC	CASSLAGTVRNEQFF
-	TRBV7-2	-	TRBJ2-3	TGTGCCAGCAGCTTTCTTCCCCTCAGCACAGATACGCAGTATTTT	CASSFLPLSTDTQYF
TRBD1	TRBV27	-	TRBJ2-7	TGTGCCAGCAGCCTGGGGACAGGGGGCACGTTGGAGCAGTACTTC	CASSLGTGGTLEQYF
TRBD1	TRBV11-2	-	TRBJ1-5	TGTGCCAGCAGCTTACTAGGACAGGGGGTTTCACAGCCCCAGCATTTT	CASSLLGQGVSQPQHF
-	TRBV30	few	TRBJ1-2	TGTGCCTGGTCAAGAAGTTTTAGCTATGGCTACACCTTC	CAWSRSFSYGYTF
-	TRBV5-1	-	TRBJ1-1	TGCGCCAGCAGCTTGGATAATCGCCCGAGGAACACTGAAGCTTTCTTT	CASSLDNRPRNTEAFF
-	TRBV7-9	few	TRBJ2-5	TGTGCCAGCAGCGTTGGCAGCGCAGAGACCCAGTACTTC	CASSVGSAETQYF
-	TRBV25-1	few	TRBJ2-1	TGTGCCAGCAGTGAAGCTAGCGCCTACTCCTACAATGAGCAGTTCTTC	CASSEASAYSYNEQFF